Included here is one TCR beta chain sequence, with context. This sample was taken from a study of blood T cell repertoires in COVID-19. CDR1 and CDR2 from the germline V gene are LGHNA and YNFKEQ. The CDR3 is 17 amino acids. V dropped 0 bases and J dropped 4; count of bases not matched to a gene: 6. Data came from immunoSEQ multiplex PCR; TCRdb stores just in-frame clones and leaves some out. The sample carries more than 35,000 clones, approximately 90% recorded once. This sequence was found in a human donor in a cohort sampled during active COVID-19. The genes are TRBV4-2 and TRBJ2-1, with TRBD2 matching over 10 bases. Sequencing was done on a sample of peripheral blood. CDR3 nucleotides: TGTGCCAGCAGCCAAGATATGCTAGCGGGAGTGTACAATGAGCAGTTCTTC. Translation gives CASSQDMLAGVYNEQFF.